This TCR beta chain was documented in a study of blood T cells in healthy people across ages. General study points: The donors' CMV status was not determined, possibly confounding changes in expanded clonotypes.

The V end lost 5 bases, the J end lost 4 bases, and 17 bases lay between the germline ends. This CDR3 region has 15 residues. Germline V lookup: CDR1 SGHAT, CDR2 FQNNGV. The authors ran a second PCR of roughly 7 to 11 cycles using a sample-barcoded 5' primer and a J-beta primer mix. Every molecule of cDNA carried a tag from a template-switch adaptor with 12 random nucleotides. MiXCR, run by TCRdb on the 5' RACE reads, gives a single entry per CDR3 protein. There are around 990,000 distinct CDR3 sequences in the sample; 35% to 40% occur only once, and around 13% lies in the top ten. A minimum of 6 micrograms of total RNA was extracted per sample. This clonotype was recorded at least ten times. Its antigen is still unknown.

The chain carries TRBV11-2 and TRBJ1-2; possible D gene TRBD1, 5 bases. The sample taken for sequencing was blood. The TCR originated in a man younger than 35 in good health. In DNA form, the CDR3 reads TGTGCCAGCAGCCCAGATGGGGGGAGAAGCTATGGCTACACCTTC. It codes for CASSPDGGRSYGYTF.